These T cell receptor beta chains were read from a single sample in a study of blood T cells in healthy people across ages. TCRdb analysed the 5' RACE reads with MiXCR anew, one entry per CDR3 protein. The table includes about 630,000 distinct CDR3 sequences, 21% detected once. Material for sequencing was blood. Receptors were obtained from a man in his 70s in good health. The CDR3 runs from the conserved cysteine through the conserved F or W. Fields, in order: D gene, V gene, J gene, clone size, CDR3 protein, CDR3 DNA. D genes are given only for firm matches. Size is omitted from some rows. Given values are once, few, many or a class for expanded clones.

d_call: TRBD1
v_call: TRBV7-3
j_call: TRBJ2-5
clone_size: .
cdr3_aa: CASSLIGQGSQETQYF
cdr3_nt: TGTGCCAGCAGCTTAATTGGACAGGGCTCCCAAGAGACCCAGTACTTC

d_call: .
v_call: TRBV28
j_call: TRBJ2-5
clone_size: .
cdr3_aa: CASNPTAPETQYF
cdr3_nt: TGTGCCAGCAACCCGACAGCTCCAGAGACCCAGTACTTC

d_call: .
v_call: TRBV21-1
j_call: TRBJ2-7
clone_size: .
cdr3_aa: CASTHPGLAGGEQYF
cdr3_nt: TGTGCCAGCACACACCCGGGACTAGCGGGAGGCGAGCAGTACTTC

d_call: TRBD2
v_call: TRBV7-2
j_call: TRBJ2-2
clone_size: many
cdr3_aa: CASSLYWTSGRMAGELFF
cdr3_nt: TGTGCCAGCAGCTTATATTGGACTAGCGGGAGAATGGCCGGGGAGCTGTTTTTT

d_call: TRBD2
v_call: TRBV20-1
j_call: TRBJ2-5
clone_size: .
cdr3_aa: CSAKRLAGNQETQYF
cdr3_nt: TGCAGTGCCAAGCGACTAGCGGGAAATCAAGAGACCCAGTACTTC

d_call: .
v_call: TRBV5-1
j_call: TRBJ1-2
clone_size: many
cdr3_aa: CASRIGCTF
cdr3_nt: TGCGCCAGCAGAATCGGCTGCACCTTC

d_call: TRBD2
v_call: TRBV29-1
j_call: TRBJ2-3
clone_size: few
cdr3_aa: CSPTTSDTDTQYF
cdr3_nt: TGCAGCCCAACGACTAGCGACACAGATACGCAGTATTTT

d_call: .
v_call: TRBV6-1
j_call: TRBJ2-3
clone_size: .
cdr3_aa: CASSASHSISRTDTQYF
cdr3_nt: TGTGCCAGCAGTGCTTCTCACAGCATTTCCCGCACAGATACGCAGTATTTT

d_call: .
v_call: TRBV28
j_call: TRBJ2-2
clone_size: .
cdr3_aa: CASSSAPTANTGELFF
cdr3_nt: TGTGCCAGCAGTTCCGCGCCTACAGCGAACACCGGGGAGCTGTTTTTT

d_call: TRBD1
v_call: TRBV4-3
j_call: TRBJ1-1
clone_size: few
cdr3_aa: CASSQETGGGTEAFF
cdr3_nt: TGCGCCAGCAGCCAAGAGACAGGGGGTGGCACTGAAGCTTTCTTT

d_call: .
v_call: TRBV5-5
j_call: TRBJ1-4
clone_size: .
cdr3_aa: CASSPPGIGEGEQLFF
cdr3_nt: TGTGCCAGCAGCCCCCCAGGGATAGGGGAGGGTGAACAACTGTTTTTT

d_call: .
v_call: TRBV6-6
j_call: TRBJ2-5
clone_size: .
cdr3_aa: CASSYQGGRETQYF
cdr3_nt: TGTGCCAGCAGTTACCAGGGGGGAAGAGAGACCCAGTACTTC

d_call: TRBD1
v_call: TRBV4-2
j_call: TRBJ1-3
clone_size: .
cdr3_aa: CASSQGTGGNTIYF
cdr3_nt: TGTGCCAGCAGCCAAGGGACAGGAGGAAACACCATATATTTT

d_call: .
v_call: TRBV5-1
j_call: TRBJ2-5
clone_size: .
cdr3_aa: CASSWVAIGRMASETQYF
cdr3_nt: TGCGCCAGCAGCTGGGTAGCTATCGGACGGATGGCCTCCGAGACCCAGTACTTC

d_call: .
v_call: TRBV6-5
j_call: TRBJ1-4
clone_size: .
cdr3_aa: CDSSLPGEEKLLF
cdr3_nt: TGTGACAGCAGTCTACCGGGGGAGGAAAAACTGCTTTTT

d_call: .
v_call: TRBV5-1
j_call: TRBJ2-1
clone_size: .
cdr3_aa: CASSRGPSSSYNEQFF
cdr3_nt: TGCGCCAGCAGCCGCGGACCTTCAAGCTCCTACAATGAGCAGTTCTTC

d_call: .
v_call: TRBV5-1
j_call: TRBJ2-7
clone_size: few
cdr3_aa: CASSPPAVYEQYF
cdr3_nt: TGCGCCAGCAGCCCCCCAGCGGTCTACGAGCAGTACTTC

d_call: .
v_call: TRBV6-1
j_call: TRBJ2-7
clone_size: .
cdr3_aa: CASSGSLYEQYF
cdr3_nt: TGTGCCAGCAGTGGGAGCCTCTACGAGCAGTACTTC

d_call: TRBD1
v_call: TRBV2
j_call: TRBJ2-1
clone_size: .
cdr3_aa: CATGTGALNEQFF
cdr3_nt: TGTGCCACCGGGACAGGGGCGCTCAATGAGCAGTTCTTC

d_call: .
v_call: TRBV12-3/TRBV12-4
j_call: TRBJ1-6
clone_size: once
cdr3_aa: CASSSHGADNSPLHF
cdr3_nt: TGTGCCAGCAGCTCACACGGGGCCGATAATTCACCCCTCCACTTT

d_call: TRBD1
v_call: TRBV2
j_call: TRBJ1-6
clone_size: .
cdr3_aa: CASGQGRYNSPLHF
cdr3_nt: TGTGCCAGCGGACAGGGGCGTTATAATTCACCCCTCCACTTT

d_call: TRBD2
v_call: TRBV20-1
j_call: TRBJ2-1
clone_size: .
cdr3_aa: CSAGQGLALDEQFF
cdr3_nt: TGCAGTGCTGGCCAGGGACTAGCGCTAGATGAGCAGTTCTTC

d_call: TRBD2
v_call: TRBV6-6
j_call: TRBJ2-3
clone_size: few
cdr3_aa: CASRSRSGSTDTQYF
cdr3_nt: TGTGCCAGCAGGTCCCGTAGCGGGAGCACAGATACGCAGTATTTT

d_call: TRBD1
v_call: TRBV20-1
j_call: TRBJ2-5
clone_size: few
cdr3_aa: CSATGQGAMFETQYF
cdr3_nt: TGCAGTGCTACCGGACAGGGGGCTATGTTTGAGACCCAGTACTTC

d_call: TRBD2
v_call: TRBV5-1
j_call: TRBJ2-3
clone_size: once
cdr3_aa: CASSAGLAGGGSADTQYF
cdr3_nt: TGCGCCAGCAGCGCGGGACTAGCGGGAGGAGGGAGCGCAGATACGCAGTATTTT

d_call: .
v_call: TRBV18
j_call: TRBJ1-4
clone_size: .
cdr3_aa: CASSPIDGKLFF
cdr3_nt: TGTGCCAGCTCACCTATAGATGGGAAACTGTTTTTT

d_call: .
v_call: TRBV20-1
j_call: TRBJ1-4
clone_size: .
cdr3_aa: CSAKGAEEKLFF
cdr3_nt: TGCAGTGCCAAAGGGGCTGAAGAAAAACTGTTTTTT

d_call: .
v_call: TRBV6-1
j_call: TRBJ2-2
clone_size: few
cdr3_aa: CASSENFAGELFF
cdr3_nt: TGTGCCAGCAGTGAGAACTTTGCCGGGGAGCTGTTTTTT

d_call: TRBD1
v_call: TRBV6-5
j_call: TRBJ1-5
clone_size: .
cdr3_aa: CASSSTILRTGDQPQHF
cdr3_nt: TGTGCCAGCAGTTCAACGATACTTAGGACAGGGGATCAGCCCCAGCATTTT

d_call: TRBD2
v_call: TRBV24-1
j_call: TRBJ2-1
clone_size: .
cdr3_aa: CATSEGSGRADNEQFF
cdr3_nt: TGTGCCACCAGTGAGGGCAGCGGGAGGGCCGACAATGAGCAGTTCTTC

d_call: TRBD2
v_call: TRBV6-5
j_call: TRBJ2-1
clone_size: .
cdr3_aa: CASSYTQTSGGHNEQFF
cdr3_nt: TGTGCCAGCAGTTACACCCAAACTAGCGGGGGGCATAATGAGCAGTTCTTC

d_call: .
v_call: TRBV27
j_call: TRBJ2-7
clone_size: .
cdr3_aa: CASSLSQGNEQYF
cdr3_nt: TGTGCCAGCAGTTTATCACAGGGAAACGAGCAGTACTTC

d_call: .
v_call: TRBV6-2/TRBV6-3
j_call: TRBJ2-5
clone_size: .
cdr3_aa: CASTRDDGTQYF
cdr3_nt: TGTGCCAGCACTCGGGATGACGGGACCCAGTACTTC

d_call: .
v_call: TRBV3-1
j_call: TRBJ2-1
clone_size: .
cdr3_aa: CASSQDSWTYNEQFF
cdr3_nt: TGTGCCAGCAGCCAAGACTCCTGGACATACAATGAGCAGTTCTTC

d_call: TRBD2
v_call: TRBV5-1
j_call: TRBJ2-1
clone_size: many
cdr3_aa: CASSLVGLAGNNEQFF
cdr3_nt: TGCGCCAGCAGCTTGGTGGGACTAGCGGGGAACAATGAGCAGTTCTTC

d_call: .
v_call: TRBV20-1
j_call: TRBJ2-4
clone_size: few
cdr3_aa: CSAEPGLLGIQYF
cdr3_nt: TGCAGTGCTGAACCGGGTCTACTGGGCATTCAGTACTTC

d_call: .
v_call: TRBV12-3/TRBV12-4
j_call: TRBJ1-1
clone_size: few
cdr3_aa: CASSAGRWNTEAFF
cdr3_nt: TGTGCCAGCAGTGCAGGGAGATGGAACACTGAAGCTTTCTTT

d_call: TRBD2
v_call: TRBV12-3/TRBV12-4
j_call: TRBJ2-1
clone_size: .
cdr3_aa: CASSRAGADEQFF
cdr3_nt: TGTGCCAGCAGCCGAGCGGGAGCCGATGAGCAGTTCTTC

d_call: TRBD2
v_call: TRBV6-5
j_call: TRBJ2-1
clone_size: .
cdr3_aa: CAGSYGLAGGESSYNEQFF
cdr3_nt: TGTGCCGGCAGTTACGGACTAGCGGGAGGGGAAAGCTCCTACAATGAGCAGTTCTTC

d_call: TRBD2
v_call: TRBV7-9
j_call: TRBJ2-5
clone_size: .
cdr3_aa: CASSAGPSGKVETQYF
cdr3_nt: TGTGCCAGCAGCGCCGGCCCTAGCGGGAAGGTCGAGACCCAGTACTTC

d_call: .
v_call: TRBV20-1
j_call: TRBJ1-1
clone_size: .
cdr3_aa: CSARNDPSWTEAFF
cdr3_nt: TGCAGTGCTAGAAACGACCCCTCGTGGACTGAAGCTTTCTTT

d_call: .
v_call: TRBV5-1
j_call: TRBJ1-4
clone_size: few
cdr3_aa: CASSLETGSNEKLFF
cdr3_nt: TGCGCCAGCAGCTTGGAGACAGGCTCGAATGAAAAACTGTTTTTT

d_call: TRBD2
v_call: TRBV20-1
j_call: TRBJ2-7
clone_size: .
cdr3_aa: CSAVTSGRGSYEQYF
cdr3_nt: TGCAGTGCAGTGACTAGCGGGAGGGGCTCCTACGAGCAGTACTTC

d_call: .
v_call: TRBV5-5
j_call: TRBJ2-1
clone_size: few
cdr3_aa: CASSFRQDSYNEQFF
cdr3_nt: TGTGCCAGCAGCTTCCGACAGGACTCCTACAATGAGCAGTTCTTC

d_call: TRBD2
v_call: TRBV20-1
j_call: TRBJ2-1
clone_size: many
cdr3_aa: CSAIRLAGNYNEQFF
cdr3_nt: TGCAGTGCAATTAGACTAGCGGGGAACTACAATGAGCAGTTCTTC

d_call: .
v_call: TRBV20-1
j_call: TRBJ1-4
clone_size: .
cdr3_aa: CSATRGQNEKLFF
cdr3_nt: TGCAGTGCTACCAGAGGACAGAATGAAAAACTGTTTTTT

d_call: TRBD2
v_call: TRBV29-1
j_call: TRBJ2-7
clone_size: .
cdr3_aa: CSVEGASGESSYEQYF
cdr3_nt: TGCAGCGTTGAAGGGGCTAGCGGGGAAAGCTCCTACGAGCAGTACTTC

d_call: TRBD2
v_call: TRBV20-1
j_call: TRBJ2-1
clone_size: few
cdr3_aa: CSLWSSGRAAYNEQFF
cdr3_nt: TGCAGTCTTTGGAGTAGCGGGAGGGCGGCCTACAATGAGCAGTTCTTC